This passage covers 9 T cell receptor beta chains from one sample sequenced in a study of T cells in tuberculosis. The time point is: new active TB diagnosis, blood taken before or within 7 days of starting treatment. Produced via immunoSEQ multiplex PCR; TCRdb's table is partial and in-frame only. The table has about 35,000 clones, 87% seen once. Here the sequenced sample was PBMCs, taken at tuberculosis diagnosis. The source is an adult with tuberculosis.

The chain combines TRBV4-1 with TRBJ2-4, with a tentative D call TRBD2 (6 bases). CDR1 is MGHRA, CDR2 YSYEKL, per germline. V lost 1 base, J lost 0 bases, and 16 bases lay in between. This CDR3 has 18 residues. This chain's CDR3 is CASSQGSGQSLAKNIQYF. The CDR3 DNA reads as TGCGCCAGCAGCCAAGGAAGCGGGCAGAGTCTAGCCAAAAACATTCAGTACTTC.

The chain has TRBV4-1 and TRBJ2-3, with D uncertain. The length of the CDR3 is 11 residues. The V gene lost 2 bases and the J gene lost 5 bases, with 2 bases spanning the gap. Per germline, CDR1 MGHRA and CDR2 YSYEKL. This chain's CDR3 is CASSQLDTQYF. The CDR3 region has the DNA TGCGCCAGCAGCCAACTAGATACGCAGTATTTT.

CDR3 region: CASRPTGAYTDTQYF. The DNA for the CDR3 is TGTGCCAGCAGGCCAACAGGGGCGTACACAGATACGCAGTATTTT. This chain connects TRBV6-1 to TRBJ2-3, with 7 bases lining up with TRBD1. The V and J ends lost 6 bases and 2 bases, in that order; junction bases with no gene match: 8. Germline assignment: CDR1 MNHNS and CDR2 SASEGT. This CDR3 comprises 15 residues.

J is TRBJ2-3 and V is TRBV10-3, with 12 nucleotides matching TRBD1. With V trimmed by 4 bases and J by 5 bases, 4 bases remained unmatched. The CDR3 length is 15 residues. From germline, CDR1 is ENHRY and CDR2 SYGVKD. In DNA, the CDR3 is TGTGCCATCAGTGGGGACAGGGGGCAGAAAGATACGCAGTATTTT. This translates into CAISGDRGQKDTQYF.

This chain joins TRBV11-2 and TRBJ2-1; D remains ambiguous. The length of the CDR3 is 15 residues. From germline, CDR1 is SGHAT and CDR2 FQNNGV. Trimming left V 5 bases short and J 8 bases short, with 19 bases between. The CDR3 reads CASSEYQVYNHEQFF. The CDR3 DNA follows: TGTGCCAGCAGCGAATACCAGGTCTACAATCATGAGCAGTTCTTC.

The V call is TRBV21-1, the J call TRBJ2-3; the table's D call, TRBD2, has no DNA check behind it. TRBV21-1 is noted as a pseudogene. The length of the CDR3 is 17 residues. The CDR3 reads CASSKWPGKYSPDTQYF. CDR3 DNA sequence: TGTGCCAGCAGCAAATGGCCGGGGAAATATAGTCCAGATACGCAGTATTTT.

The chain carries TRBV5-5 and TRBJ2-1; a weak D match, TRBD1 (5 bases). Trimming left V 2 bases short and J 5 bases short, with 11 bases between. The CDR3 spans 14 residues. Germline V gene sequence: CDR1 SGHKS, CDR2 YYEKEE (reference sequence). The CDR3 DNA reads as TGTGCCAGCAGCTTCCAACAGGCTAACAATGAGCAGTTCTTC. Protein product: CASSFQQANNEQFF.

In DNA form, the CDR3 reads TGTGCCAGCAGTTATGGGACAGGCCGGCGGAACGAGCAGTACTTC. Residues: CASSYGTGRRNEQYF. The chain is built from TRBV27 and TRBJ2-7; 8 bases align to TRBD1. CDR1 and CDR2 (germline): MNHEY, SMNVEV (reference sequence). CDR3 length: 15 residues. Losses at the gene ends were 4 bases for V and 5 bases for J; bases not matched to a gene: 10.

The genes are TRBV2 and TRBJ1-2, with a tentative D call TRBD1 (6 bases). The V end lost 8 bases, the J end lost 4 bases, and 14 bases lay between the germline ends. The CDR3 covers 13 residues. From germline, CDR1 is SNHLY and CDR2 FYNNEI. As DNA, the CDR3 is TGTGCCAGCTCCGGACAGACCAGCTATGGCTACACCTTC. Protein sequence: CASSGQTSYGYTF.